A selection of T cell receptor beta chains follows, all from one sample in a study of OX40 agonist ivuxolimab in advanced cancers. Libraries were prepared by immunoSEQ multiplex PCR; TCRdb keeps only in-frame clonotypes and omits some of them. The sample has about 73,000 clones, approximately 86% seen once; the top ten hold over 0.65%. The sequencing used CD4+ or CD8+ T cells sorted from blood, collected in a trial of the OX40 agonist ivuxolimab. The receptors originated from an adult with an advanced solid tumor such as melanoma, head and neck, liver or kidney cancer. Both conserved end residues are part of each CDR3. D genes are given only for firm matches. Expanded clones are given a class, and other clones once, few, many or no size at all.

v_gene,j_gene,d_gene,len,abundance,CDR3nt,CDR3aa
TRBV28,TRBJ2-7,TRBD2,14,few,TGTGCCAGCAGCCCCGGCGGGAGCTCCTACGAGCAGTACTTC,CASSPGGSSYEQYF
TRBV5-4,TRBJ1-1,.,15,.,TGTGCCAGCAGCTTGGAAGCAGGGTTGAACACTGAAGCTTTCTTT,CASSLEAGLNTEAFF
TRBV7-2,TRBJ1-1,.,14,.,TGTGCCAGCAGCTTCCGCCGGGGGAACACTGAAGCTTTCTTT,CASSFRRGNTEAFF
TRBV30,TRBJ1-5,.,16,.,TGTGCCTGGAGTCGCACAGGCCAAATCAGCAATCAGCCCCAGCATTTT,CAWSRTGQISNQPQHF
TRBV7-9,TRBJ2-1,.,15,.,TGTGCCACCCTGGTACCGGGAGATCAGGGCAATGAGCAGTTCTTC,CATLVPGDQGNEQFF
TRBV9,TRBJ1-3,.,16,.,TGTGCCAGCAGCGTGGGATGGGACTTCTCTGGAAACACCATATATTTT,CASSVGWDFSGNTIYF
TRBV6-5,TRBJ1-3,.,11,once,TGTGCCAGCAGGAACCGGGACACGATATATTTT,CASRNRDTIYF
TRBV28,TRBJ1-2,TRBD1,13,few,TGTGCCAGCATGTCAGGGGGCAAGTATGGCTACACCTTC,CASMSGGKYGYTF
TRBV11-3,TRBJ2-3,TRBD1,17,.,TGTGCCAGCAGCTCACAGACAGGGTCACTCGTGGAAGATACGCAGTATTTT,CASSSQTGSLVEDTQYF
TRBV6-1,TRBJ2-1,.,15,once,TGTGCCAGCAGTGAAGTCTGGGGTTCCTACAATGAGCAGTTCTTC,CASSEVWGSYNEQFF
TRBV4-1,TRBJ2-1,.,20,.,TGCGCCAGCAGCCTAGGACAGGGGAATAGCGGGGGGCCCTCCTACAATGAGCAGTTCTTC,CASSLGQGNSGGPSYNEQFF
TRBV7-3,TRBJ2-2,.,13,once,TGTGCCAGCAGCCCCATCGCGTCCGGGGAGCTGTTTTTT,CASSPIASGELFF
TRBV18,TRBJ1-2,.,12,once,TGTGCCAGCTCACCCAGTAACTATGGCTACACCTTC,CASSPSNYGYTF
TRBV5-1,TRBJ2-2,TRBD2,15,.,TGCGCCAGCACGACTAGCGGACAGAACACCGGGGAGCTGTTTTTT,CASTTSGQNTGELFF
TRBV6-1,TRBJ2-3,.,14,.,TGTGCCAGCAGTGAACCCGGAGGCACAGATACGCAGTATTTT,CASSEPGGTDTQYF